The clone carrying this T cell receptor beta chain was found a few times. Its cognate antigen is unknown. The data were obtained in a study of T-cell memory formation after mild COVID-19. Study in general: Largely donor-specific TCR clusters were found. Whole-study findings and limits: Among CD4+ contracting clones, most were CM and EM, and CD8+ ones EMRA.

cDNA libraries for TCR alpha and TCR beta, carrying sample barcodes and UMIs, came from 5'RACE with constant-segment primers. TCRdb ran MiXCR on the 5' RACE reads and lists one entry per CDR3 protein. Altogether some 350,000 distinct CDR3 sequences are present, 15% to 20% being singletons, with the ten largest covering more than 20%. CDR3 length equals 12 residues. V was cut by 0 bases and J by 10 bases, with 9 bases left in between. In germline, CDR1 is LGHNA, CDR2 YNFKEQ. This clonotype originated in a man between 18 and 29 years old who had mild COVID-19 (a few samples of this study predate the infection). Cell type and time point are not known. The sequenced sample consisted of PBMCs or a T cell subset sorted from them (not recorded which). The rearrangement joins TRBV4-2 to TRBJ1-1; D unclear. CDR3 nucleotide sequence: TGTGCCAGCAGCCAAGATGGGCGCGGAGCTTTCTTT. Residues: CASSQDGRGAFF.